This TCR beta chain was captured in a study of tumor and adjacent non-tumor tissue in lung cancer. No cell sorting was done before RNA was extracted from the tissue. This non-tumor lung sample came from over 3 cm beyond the tumor edge. The CDR3 covers 15 residues. V was clipped by 0 bases and J by 7 bases, with 16 bases between them. Looked up from germline, CDR1 is SGHRS and CDR2 is YFSETQ. A modified ARM-PCR protocol with three rounds of nested PCR amplified TCRbeta. TCRdb re-analysed the multiplex PCR reads in MiXCR, keeping a single row per CDR3 protein. The sample includes approximately 62,000 distinct CDR3 sequences, 61% of them seen just once.

The sample taken for sequencing was distant non-tumor lung tissue. The clonotype was recovered from a man between 65 and 85 years old with non-small cell lung cancer. The chain combines TRBV5-1 with TRBJ1-1; maybe TRBD1 (5 bases). The CDR3 DNA is TGCGCCAGCAGCTTGGAAGGGACGATGAATAATGAAGCTTTCTTT. Protein product: CASSLEGTMNNEAFF.